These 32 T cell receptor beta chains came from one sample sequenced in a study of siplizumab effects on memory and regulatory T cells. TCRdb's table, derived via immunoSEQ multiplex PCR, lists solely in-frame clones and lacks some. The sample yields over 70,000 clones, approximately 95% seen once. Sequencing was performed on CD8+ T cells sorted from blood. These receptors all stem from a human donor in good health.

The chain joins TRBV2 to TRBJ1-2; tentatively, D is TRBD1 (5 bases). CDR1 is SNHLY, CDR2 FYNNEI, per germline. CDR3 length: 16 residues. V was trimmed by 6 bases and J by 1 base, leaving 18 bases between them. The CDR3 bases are TGTGCCAGCAGCCCGGCGCCGGAGGGGCGTAACTATGGCTACACCTTC. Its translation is CASSPAPEGRNYGYTF.

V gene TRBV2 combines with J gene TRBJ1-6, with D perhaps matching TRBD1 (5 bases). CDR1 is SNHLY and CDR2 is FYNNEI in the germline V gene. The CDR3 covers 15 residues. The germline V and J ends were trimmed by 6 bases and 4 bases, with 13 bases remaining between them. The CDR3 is CASRLRQKYNSPLHF. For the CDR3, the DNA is TGTGCCAGCAGACTACGACAGAAGTATAATTCACCCCTCCACTTT. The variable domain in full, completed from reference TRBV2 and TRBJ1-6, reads EPEVTQTPSHQVTQMGQEVILRCVPISNHLYFYWYRQILGQKVEFLVSFYNNEISEKSEIFDDQFSVERPDGSNFTLKIRSTKLEDSAMYFCASRLRQKYNSPLHFGNGTRLTVT.

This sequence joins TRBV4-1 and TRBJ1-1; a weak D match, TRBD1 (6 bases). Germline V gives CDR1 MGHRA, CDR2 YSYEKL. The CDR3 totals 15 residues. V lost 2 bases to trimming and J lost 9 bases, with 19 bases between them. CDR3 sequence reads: CASSQNLLDRYQAFF. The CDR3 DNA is TGCGCCAGCAGCCAAAACCTTCTAGACAGGTACCAAGCTTTCTTT.

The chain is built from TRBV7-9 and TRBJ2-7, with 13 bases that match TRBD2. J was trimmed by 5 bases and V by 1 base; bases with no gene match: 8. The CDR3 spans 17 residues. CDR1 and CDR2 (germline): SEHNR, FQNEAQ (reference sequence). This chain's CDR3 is CASSLDWTSGSSDEQYF. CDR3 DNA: TGTGCCAGCAGCTTAGATTGGACTAGCGGGAGCTCGGACGAGCAGTACTTC.

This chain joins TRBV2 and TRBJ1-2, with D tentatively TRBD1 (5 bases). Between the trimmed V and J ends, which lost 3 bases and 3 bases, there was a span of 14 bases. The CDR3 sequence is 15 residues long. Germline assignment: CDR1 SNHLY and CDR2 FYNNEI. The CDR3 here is CASSDRQGSYYGYTF. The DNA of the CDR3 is TGTGCCAGCAGTGATCGGCAGGGCTCATACTATGGCTACACCTTC.

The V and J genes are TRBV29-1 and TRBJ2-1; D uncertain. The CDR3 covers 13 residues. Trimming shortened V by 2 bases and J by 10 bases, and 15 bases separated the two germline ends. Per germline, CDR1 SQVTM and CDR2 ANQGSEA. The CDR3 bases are TGCAGCGTTGAACCCAAACGCCAGGTGGAGCAGTTCTTC. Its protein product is CSVEPKRQVEQFF.

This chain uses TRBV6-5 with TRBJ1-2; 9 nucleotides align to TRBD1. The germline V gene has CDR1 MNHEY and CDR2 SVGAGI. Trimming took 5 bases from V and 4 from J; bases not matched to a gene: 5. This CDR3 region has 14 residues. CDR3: CASSLQGASYGYTF. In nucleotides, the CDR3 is TGTGCCAGCAGTCTACAGGGGGCAAGCTATGGCTACACCTTC.

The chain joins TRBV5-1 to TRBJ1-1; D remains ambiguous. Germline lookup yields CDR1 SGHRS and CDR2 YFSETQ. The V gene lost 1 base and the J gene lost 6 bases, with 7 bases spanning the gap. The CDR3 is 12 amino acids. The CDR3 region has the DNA TGCGCCAGCAGCTTGTGGGGAGCTGAAGCTTTCTTT. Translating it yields CASSLWGAEAFF. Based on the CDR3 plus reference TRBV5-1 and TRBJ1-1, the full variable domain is KAGVTQTPRYLIKTRGQQVTLSCSPISGHRSVSWYQQTPGQGLQFLFEYFSETQRNKGNFPGRFSGRQFSNSRSEMNVSTLELGDSALYLCASSLWGAEAFFGQGTRLTVV.

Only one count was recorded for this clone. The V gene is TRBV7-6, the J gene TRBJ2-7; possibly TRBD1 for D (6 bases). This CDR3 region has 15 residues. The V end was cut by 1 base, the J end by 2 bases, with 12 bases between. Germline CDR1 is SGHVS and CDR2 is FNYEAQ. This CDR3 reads CASSLEAGQPYEQYF. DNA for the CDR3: TGTGCCAGCAGCTTAGAGGCCGGACAGCCCTACGAGCAGTACTTC. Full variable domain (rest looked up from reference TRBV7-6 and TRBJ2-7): GAGVSQSPRYKVTKRGQDVALRCDPISGHVSLYWYRQALGQGPEFLTYFNYEAQQDKSGLPNDRFSAERPEGSISTLTIQRTEQRDSAMYRCASSLEAGQPYEQYFGPGTRLTVT.

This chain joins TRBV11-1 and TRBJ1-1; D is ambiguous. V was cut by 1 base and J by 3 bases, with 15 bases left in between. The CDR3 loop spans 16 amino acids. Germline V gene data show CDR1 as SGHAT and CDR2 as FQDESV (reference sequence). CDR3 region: CASSLDSGGGDTEAFF. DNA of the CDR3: TGTGCCAGCAGCTTAGATTCTGGAGGCGGAGACACTGAAGCTTTCTTT.

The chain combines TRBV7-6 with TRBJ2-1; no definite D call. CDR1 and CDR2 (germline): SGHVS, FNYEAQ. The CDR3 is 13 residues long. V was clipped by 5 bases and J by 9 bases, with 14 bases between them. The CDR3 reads CASSQGSNSEQFF. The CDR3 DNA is TGTGCCAGCAGCCAAGGGTCTAACTCTGAGCAGTTCTTC.

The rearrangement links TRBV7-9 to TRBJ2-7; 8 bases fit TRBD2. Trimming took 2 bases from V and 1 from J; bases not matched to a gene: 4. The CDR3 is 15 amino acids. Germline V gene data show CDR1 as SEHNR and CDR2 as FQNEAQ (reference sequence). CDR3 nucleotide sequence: TGTGCCAGCAGCTTACTCGGCGGGGGGTCCTACGAGCAGTACTTC. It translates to CASSLLGGGSYEQYF.

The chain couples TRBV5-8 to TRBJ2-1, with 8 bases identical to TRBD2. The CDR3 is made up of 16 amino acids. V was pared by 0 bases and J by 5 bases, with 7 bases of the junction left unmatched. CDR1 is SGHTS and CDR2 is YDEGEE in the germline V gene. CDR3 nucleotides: TGTGCCAGCAGCTTGGCACTTAGCGGGATGGACAATGAGCAGTTCTTC. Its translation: CASSLALSGMDNEQFF.

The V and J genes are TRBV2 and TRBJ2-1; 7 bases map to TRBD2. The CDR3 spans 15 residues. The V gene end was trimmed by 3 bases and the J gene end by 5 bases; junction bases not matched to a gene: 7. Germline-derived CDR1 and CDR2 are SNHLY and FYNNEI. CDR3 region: CASSDPGLSNNEQFF. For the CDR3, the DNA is TGTGCCAGCAGTGATCCGGGACTATCAAACAATGAGCAGTTCTTC.

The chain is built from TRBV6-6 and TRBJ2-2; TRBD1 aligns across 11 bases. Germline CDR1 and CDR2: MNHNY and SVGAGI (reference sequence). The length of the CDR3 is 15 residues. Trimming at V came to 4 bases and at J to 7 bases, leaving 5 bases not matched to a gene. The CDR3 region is CASSLDRGRIGELFF. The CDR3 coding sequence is TGTGCCAGCAGTTTGGACAGGGGGCGCATCGGGGAGCTGTTTTTT.

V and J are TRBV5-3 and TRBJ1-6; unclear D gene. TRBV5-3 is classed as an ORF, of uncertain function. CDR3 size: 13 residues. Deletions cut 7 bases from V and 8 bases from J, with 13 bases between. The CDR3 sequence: CARAPRRHSPLHF. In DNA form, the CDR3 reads TGTGCCAGAGCACCTCGCCGACATTCACCCCTCCACTTT.

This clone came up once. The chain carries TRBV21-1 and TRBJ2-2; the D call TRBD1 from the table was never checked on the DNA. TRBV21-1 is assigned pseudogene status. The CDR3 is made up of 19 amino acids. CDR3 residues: CASSKPGGTGFGNTGELFF. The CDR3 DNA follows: TGTGCCAGCAGCAAACCGGGGGGGACAGGGTTTGGGAACACCGGGGAGCTGTTTTTT.

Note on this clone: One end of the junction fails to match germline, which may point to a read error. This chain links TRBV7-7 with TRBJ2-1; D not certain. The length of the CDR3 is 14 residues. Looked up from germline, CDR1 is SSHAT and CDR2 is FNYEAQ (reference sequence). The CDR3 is CASSFLGAYNEQFF. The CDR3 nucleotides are TGTGCTAGCAGCTTTTTAGGAGCCTACAATGAGCAGTTCTTC. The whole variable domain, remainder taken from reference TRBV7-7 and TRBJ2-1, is GAGVSQSPRYKVTKRGQDVTLRCDPISSHATLYWYQQALGQGPEFLTYFNYEAQPDKSGLPSDRFSAERPEGSISTLTIQRTEQRDSAMYRCASSFLGAYNEQFFGPGTRLTVL.

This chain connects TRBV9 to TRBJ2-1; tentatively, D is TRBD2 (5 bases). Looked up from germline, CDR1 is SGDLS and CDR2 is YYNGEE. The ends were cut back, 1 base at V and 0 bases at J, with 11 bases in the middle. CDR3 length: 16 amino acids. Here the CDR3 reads CASSVTPGSSYNEQFF. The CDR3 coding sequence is TGTGCCAGCAGCGTAACTCCGGGAAGCTCCTACAATGAGCAGTTCTTC.

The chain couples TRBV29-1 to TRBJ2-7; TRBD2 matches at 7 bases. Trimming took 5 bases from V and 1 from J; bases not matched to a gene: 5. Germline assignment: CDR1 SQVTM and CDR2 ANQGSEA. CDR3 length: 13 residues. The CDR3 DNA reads TGCAGCGTTACCGGGGGGTCATCCTACGAGCAGTACTTC. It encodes CSVTGGSSYEQYF.

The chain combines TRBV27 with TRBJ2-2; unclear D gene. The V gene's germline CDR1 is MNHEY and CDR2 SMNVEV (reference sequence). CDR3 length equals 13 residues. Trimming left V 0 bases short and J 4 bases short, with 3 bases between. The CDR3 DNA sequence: TGTGCCAGCAGTTTATCTCCCACCGGGGAGCTGTTTTTT. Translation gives CASSLSPTGELFF.

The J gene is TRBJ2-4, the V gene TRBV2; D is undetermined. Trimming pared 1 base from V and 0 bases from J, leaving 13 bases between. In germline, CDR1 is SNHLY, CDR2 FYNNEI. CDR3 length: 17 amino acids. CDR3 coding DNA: TGTGCCAGCAGTGAAGACGACCCCCGTGTAGCCAAAAACATTCAGTACTTC. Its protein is CASSEDDPRVAKNIQYF.

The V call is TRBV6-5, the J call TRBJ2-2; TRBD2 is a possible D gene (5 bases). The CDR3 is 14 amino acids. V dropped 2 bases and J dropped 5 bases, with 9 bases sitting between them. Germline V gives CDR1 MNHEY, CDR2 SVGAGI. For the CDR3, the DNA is TGTGCCAGCAGTTACACGGGATCGACCGGGGAGCTGTTTTTT. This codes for CASSYTGSTGELFF.

CDR3: CASSIVQGVHNEQFF. The DNA for the CDR3 is TGTGCCAGTAGTATAGTACAGGGAGTCCACAATGAGCAGTTCTTC. The rearrangement uses TRBV19 and TRBJ2-1; tentative D call: TRBD1 (6 bases). The CDR3 runs 15 residues. Trimming left V 1 base short and J 5 bases short, with 12 bases between. Germline loops: CDR1 LNHDA, CDR2 SQIVND (reference sequence). Supplemented by reference TRBV19 and TRBJ2-1, the full variable domain reads DGGITQSPKYLFRKEGQNVTLSCEQNLNHDAMYWYRQDPGQGLRLIYYSQIVNDFQKGDIAEGYSVSREKKESFPLTVTSAQKNPTAFYLCASSIVQGVHNEQFFGPGTRLTVL.

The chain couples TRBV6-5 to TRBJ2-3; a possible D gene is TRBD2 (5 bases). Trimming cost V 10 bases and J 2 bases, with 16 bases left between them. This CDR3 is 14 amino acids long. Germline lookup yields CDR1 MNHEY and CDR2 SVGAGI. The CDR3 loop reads CATRLRVNTDTQYF. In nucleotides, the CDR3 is TGTGCCACCCGCCTGAGGGTGAACACAGATACGCAGTATTTT.

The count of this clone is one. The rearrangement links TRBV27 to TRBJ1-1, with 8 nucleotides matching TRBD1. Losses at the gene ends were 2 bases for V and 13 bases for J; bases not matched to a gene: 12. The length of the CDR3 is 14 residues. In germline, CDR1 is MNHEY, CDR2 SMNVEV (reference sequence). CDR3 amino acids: CASSLGAGGGEVFF. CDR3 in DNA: TGTGCCAGCAGTTTAGGGGCAGGGGGCGGAGAGGTTTTCTTT.

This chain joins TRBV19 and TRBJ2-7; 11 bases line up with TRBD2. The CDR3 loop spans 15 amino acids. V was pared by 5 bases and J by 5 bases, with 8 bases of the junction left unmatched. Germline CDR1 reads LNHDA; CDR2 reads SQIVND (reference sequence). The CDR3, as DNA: TGTGCCAGTAGTCCTGGGACTAGCGGTATCCACGAGCAGTACTTC. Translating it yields CASSPGTSGIHEQYF.

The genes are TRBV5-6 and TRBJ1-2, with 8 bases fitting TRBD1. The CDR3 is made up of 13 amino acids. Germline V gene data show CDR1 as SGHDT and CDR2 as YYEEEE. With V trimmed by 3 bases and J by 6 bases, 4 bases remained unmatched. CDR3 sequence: CASSSSGGNGYTF. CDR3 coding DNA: TGTGCCAGCAGCTCCTCAGGGGGCAATGGCTACACCTTC.

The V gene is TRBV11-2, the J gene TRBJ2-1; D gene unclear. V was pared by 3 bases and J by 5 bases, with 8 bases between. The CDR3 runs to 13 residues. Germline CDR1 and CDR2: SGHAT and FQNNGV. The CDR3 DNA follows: TGTGCCAGCAGCTTTTTTGGTGACAATGAGCAGTTCTTC. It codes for CASSFFGDNEQFF.

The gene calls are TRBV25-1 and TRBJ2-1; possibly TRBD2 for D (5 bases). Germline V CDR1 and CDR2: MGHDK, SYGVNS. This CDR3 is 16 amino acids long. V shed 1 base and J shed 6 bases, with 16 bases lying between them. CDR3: CASSEWASKGANEQFF. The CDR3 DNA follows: TGTGCCAGCAGTGAATGGGCCTCCAAGGGAGCCAATGAGCAGTTCTTC. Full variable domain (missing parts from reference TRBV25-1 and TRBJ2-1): EADIYQTPRYLVIGTGKKITLECSQTMGHDKMYWYQQDPGMELHLIHYSYGVNSTEKGDLSSESTVSRIRTEHFPLTLESARPSHTSQYLCASSEWASKGANEQFFGPGTRLTVL.

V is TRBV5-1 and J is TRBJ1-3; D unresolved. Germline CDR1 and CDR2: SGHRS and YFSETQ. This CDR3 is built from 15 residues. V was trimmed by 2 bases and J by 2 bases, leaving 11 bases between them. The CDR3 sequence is CASSLLGGAGNTIYF. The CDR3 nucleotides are TGCGCCAGCAGCTTATTGGGCGGTGCTGGAAACACCATATATTTT. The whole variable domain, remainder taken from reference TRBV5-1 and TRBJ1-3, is KAGVTQTPRYLIKTRGQQVTLSCSPISGHRSVSWYQQTPGQGLQFLFEYFSETQRNKGNFPGRFSGRQFSNSRSEMNVSTLELGDSALYLCASSLLGGAGNTIYFGEGSWLTVV.

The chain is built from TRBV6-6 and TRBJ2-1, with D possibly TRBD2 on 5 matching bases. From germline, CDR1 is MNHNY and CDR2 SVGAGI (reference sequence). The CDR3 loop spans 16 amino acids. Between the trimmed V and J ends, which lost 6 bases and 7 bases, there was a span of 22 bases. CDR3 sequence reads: CASSQDWPGEWNEQFF. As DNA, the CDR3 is TGTGCCAGCAGCCAGGACTGGCCAGGAGAGTGGAATGAGCAGTTCTTC.